This TCR beta chain was identified in a study of T-cell reconstitution after alpha-beta-depleted transplantation in children. Findings of the study overall: For some patients, TCRbeta diversity was high at day 60 because of recipient T cells and thymic progenitors that survived. The study reportedly traced alpha-beta T cells about two months after transplant to several hundred expanded graft clones. Diversity and T-cell counts at one year after transplant derived mostly from new T cells.

Unique molecular identifiers tagged the TCRbeta library. TCRdb re-called the PCR reads through MiXCR, storing one row per CDR3 protein. The sample lists about 870,000 distinct CDR3 sequences; around 17% were seen once. With 3 bases removed from V and 5 bases from J, the gap between germline ends came to 10 bases. The CDR3 contains 13 residues. Looked up from germline, CDR1 is MGHRA and CDR2 is YSYEKL. This clonotype was seen at least ten times. Its antigen is not known. The sample consisted of PBMCs, mostly from graft donor cells, taken 360 days after TCRalphabeta/CD19-depleted stem cell transplant. V and J are TRBV4-1 and TRBJ2-5; D remains ambiguous. The source of this sequence is a male patient aged 10 to 17 who had a stem cell transplant for acute lymphoblastic leukemia, so the T cells may come from the graft donor. DNA of the CDR3: TGCGCCAGCAGCCATGTGTTCGGGGAGACCCAGTACTTC. Its translation: CASSHVFGETQYF.